What follows are 21 T cell receptor beta chains derived from one specimen sequenced in a study of shared clonotypes between healthy human individuals. Produced via immunoSEQ multiplex PCR; TCRdb's table is partial and in-frame only. Among around 700,000 clones listed, roughly 70% were seen once. The sample consisted of memory CD4+ T cells sorted from blood. Stated subset: CD45RA-negative fraction. The receptors derive from a woman in her twenties or thirties in good health.

The chain carries TRBV28 and TRBJ2-3; 8 bases line up with TRBD1. CDR3 length: 13 amino acids. After removal of 9 bases from V and 2 bases from J, the junction contained 4 bases not matched to a gene. Germline-derived CDR1 and CDR2 are MDHEN and SYDVKM. CDR3 nucleotides: TGTGCCAGTGACAGGGGATTCACAGATACGCAGTATTTT. Translation: CASDRGFTDTQYF.

This clone was seen repeatedly, ten times or more. Different DNA sequences within this sample yield the same CDR3. The chain couples TRBV28 to TRBJ1-4, with 9 bases that match TRBD1. V dropped 5 bases and J dropped 7; count of bases not matched to a gene: 5. Germline values: CDR1 MDHEN, CDR2 SYDVKM. The CDR3 loop spans 14 amino acids. This CDR3 is CASSIRDRVEKLFF. In DNA form, the CDR3 reads TGTGCCAGCAGTATCCGGGACAGGGTTGAAAAACTGTTTTTT.

This clone was counted a few times. The same CDR3 arises from other DNA sequences in this sample as well. The chain is built from TRBV27 and TRBJ2-7; D assignment may be TRBD1 or TRBD2 (5 bases each). The V and J ends lost 5 bases and 3 bases respectively, with 17 bases between them. CDR3 length: 15 residues. Per germline, CDR1 MNHEY and CDR2 SMNVEV (reference sequence). The CDR3 spells CASSRTITGIYEQYF. In DNA form, the CDR3 reads TGTGCCAGCAGTAGGACAATTACGGGGATCTACGAGCAGTACTTC.

V usage is TRBV27 and J usage is TRBJ2-7, with D possibly TRBD2 on 7 matching bases. CDR1 is MNHEY and CDR2 is SMNVEV in the germline V gene (reference sequence). The V end was cut by 1 base, the J end by 4 bases, with 17 bases between. The CDR3 loop spans 16 amino acids. In nucleotides, the CDR3 is TGTGCCAGCAGTTTATGGTTAGGGGGGGTTCTGTACGAGCAGTACTTC. Amino acid sequence: CASSLWLGGVLYEQYF.

The chain recombines TRBV19 with TRBJ1-1; maybe TRBD1 (5 bases). The CDR3 consists of 13 residues. V gave up 6 bases and J gave up 5 bases, with 13 bases separating them. Germline V gene lookup returns CDR1 LNHDA and CDR2 SQIVND (reference sequence). CDR3 sequence: CASSHNRGTEAFF. CDR3 nucleotides: TGTGCCAGTAGCCATAACCGGGGGACTGAAGCTTTCTTT.

The chain uses TRBV10-1 and TRBJ2-7; 11 nucleotides line up with TRBD1. The CDR3 sequence is 16 residues long. J lost 4 bases, V lost 0 bases, and 5 bases had no gene match. CDR1 and CDR2 from the germline V gene are WNHNN and SYGVQD (reference sequence). The CDR3 sequence: CASSESSGQGEYEQYF. The CDR3 coding sequence is TGCGCCAGCAGTGAGTCCTCGGGACAGGGGGAGTACGAGCAGTACTTC.

The DNA for the CDR3 is TGTGCCAGTAGTGAGGGGAGCGGGAGGGCGAGCGGGGAGCTGTTTTTT. Its translation is CASSEGSGRASGELFF. V usage is TRBV19 and J usage is TRBJ2-2, with 10 bases aligning to TRBD2. Trimming at V came to 5 bases and at J to 7 bases, leaving 10 bases not matched to a gene. CDR3 size: 16 residues. CDR1 and CDR2 (germline): LNHDA, SQIVND (reference sequence).

This clone was observed a few times. V and J are TRBV5-1 and TRBJ2-1; TRBD2 matches 15 bases. The CDR3 loop spans 16 amino acids. Unmatched junction bases numbered 10, after V lost 0 bases and J lost 15 bases. Germline assignment: CDR1 SGHRS and CDR2 YFSETQ. The CDR3 loop reads CASSLDGGLAGGRPFF. The CDR3 bases are TGCGCCAGCAGCTTGGATGGGGGACTAGCGGGAGGTCGCCCGTTCTTC.

This chain links TRBV5-1 with TRBJ1-4, with TRBD1 identical over 11 bases. Germline CDR1 and CDR2: SGHRS and YFSETQ. The CDR3 has 15 amino acids. After removal of 1 base from V and 6 bases from J, the junction contained 2 bases not matched to a gene. The CDR3, as DNA: TGCGCCAGCAGCTTGATGGGACAGGGGGATGAAAAACTGTTTTTT. It translates to CASSLMGQGDEKLFF.

This chain uses TRBV7-8 with TRBJ2-5, with 7 nucleotides matching TRBD1. This CDR3 is built from 13 residues. Unmatched junction bases numbered 8, after V lost 8 bases and J lost 5 bases. Germline values: CDR1 SGHVS, CDR2 FQNEAQ. CDR3 in DNA: TGTGCCAGCCGACCGACAGGGTGGGAGACCCAGTACTTC. It translates to CASRPTGWETQYF.

V usage is TRBV5-1 and J usage is TRBJ1-1; 10 bases are shared with TRBD1. Germline CDR1 and CDR2: SGHRS and YFSETQ. The CDR3 has 16 amino acids. With V trimmed by 3 bases and J by 0 bases, 5 bases remained unmatched. The CDR3 region has the DNA TGCGCCAGCAGCTGGGGACAGGGGATAGTGAACACTGAAGCTTTCTTT. Its protein is CASSWGQGIVNTEAFF.

The genes are TRBV6-1 and TRBJ2-5, with 7 bases identical to TRBD1. The length of the CDR3 is 13 residues. J was trimmed by 5 bases and V by 7 bases; bases with no gene match: 7. Looked up from germline, CDR1 is MNHNS and CDR2 is SASEGT. The CDR3 loop reads CASMLTGYETQYF. In nucleotides, the CDR3 is TGTGCCAGCATGCTGACAGGGTATGAGACCCAGTACTTC.

The chain carries TRBV28 and TRBJ1-3; D remains unclear. Trimming took 5 bases from V and 0 from J, leaving 11 bases between them. The CDR3 contains 15 residues. Germline-derived CDR1 and CDR2 are MDHEN and SYDVKM. This CDR3 reads CASSPWVNSGNTIYF. The CDR3 DNA reads as TGTGCCAGCAGTCCATGGGTGAACTCTGGAAACACCATATATTTT.

The V and J genes are TRBV9 and TRBJ2-3; D is ambiguous. The CDR3 contains 13 residues. The V end lost 0 bases, the J end lost 4 bases, and 6 bases lay between the germline ends. CDR1 SGDLS and CDR2 YYNGEE come from the germline V gene. CDR3 coding DNA: TGTGCCAGCAGCGTAGGCATTTCAGATACGCAGTATTTT. Translating it yields CASSVGISDTQYF. The variable domain in full, completed from reference TRBV9 and TRBJ2-3, reads DSGVTQTPKHLITATGQRVTLRCSPRSGDLSVYWYQQSLDQGLQFLIQYYNGEERAKGNILERFSAQQFPDLHSELNLSSLELGDSALYFCASSVGISDTQYFGPGTRLTVL.

The gene calls are TRBV20-1 and TRBJ2-1; TRBD1 or TRBD2 may be the D gene (5 bases each). V shed 6 bases and J shed 11 bases, with 14 bases lying between them. Germline V lookup: CDR1 DFQATT, CDR2 SNEGSKA (reference sequence). The CDR3 has 11 residues. Here the CDR3 DNA reads TGCAGTGCGGGACCGGGACCCCAGCAGTTCTTC. As protein: CSAGPGPQQFF.

The chain joins TRBV7-2 to TRBJ2-7, with D perhaps assigned TRBD1 or TRBD2 (5 bases each). Germline CDR1 and CDR2: SGHTA and FQGNSA. This CDR3 is built from 16 residues. Trimming shortened V by 1 base and J by 7 bases, and 20 bases separated the two germline ends. CDR3 bases: TGTGCCAGCAGCTTAGTACCTAGCCCAGGGCTACGAGAGCAGTACTTC. Translated, it gives CASSLVPSPGLREQYF.

V gene TRBV29-1 combines with J gene TRBJ2-5, with D unresolved. V was clipped by 2 bases and J by 1 base, with 11 bases between them. CDR3 length: 14 amino acids. Germline-derived CDR1 and CDR2 are SQVTM and ANQGSEA. CDR3 in DNA: TGCAGCGTTGAATTTAGTCAGTCCCAAGAGACCCAGTACTTC. As protein: CSVEFSQSQETQYF.

The chain combines TRBV28 with TRBJ2-7, with TRBD1 as a possible D gene (5 bases). Germline V gene data show CDR1 as MDHEN and CDR2 as SYDVKM. V lost 2 bases, J lost 2 bases, and 22 bases lay in between. This CDR3 is 18 amino acids long. The CDR3 DNA reads as TGTGCCAGCAGTTTAAACCCCACCGTCAGGGCAGGGCCCTACGAGCAGTACTTC. As protein: CASSLNPTVRAGPYEQYF.

The chain joins TRBV27 to TRBJ2-7; tentatively, D is TRBD1 or TRBD2 (6 bases each). The CDR3 has 15 residues. Germline V gene data show CDR1 as MNHEY and CDR2 as SMNVEV (reference sequence). V lost 0 bases and J 4 bases, leaving 13 bases between the germline ends. CDR3 region: CASSLSGGLVYEQYF. In DNA form, the CDR3 reads TGTGCCAGCAGTTTATCCGGGGGCTTGGTATACGAGCAGTACTTC.

This chain joins TRBV27 and TRBJ2-5; TRBD1 might be the D (6 bases). Germline values: CDR1 MNHEY, CDR2 SMNVEV (reference sequence). This CDR3 region has 15 residues. The ends were cut back, 6 bases at V and 1 base at J, with 15 bases in the middle. The CDR3 sequence is CASRRDQGSQETQYF. CDR3 in DNA: TGTGCCAGCAGACGAGACCAGGGGTCCCAAGAGACCCAGTACTTC.

The chain recombines TRBV9 with TRBJ1-1; D is ambiguous. V was cut by 0 bases and J by 1 base, with 10 bases left in between. Germline values: CDR1 SGDLS, CDR2 YYNGEE. The CDR3 contains 15 residues. The CDR3 reads CASSVAGVRNTEAFF. The CDR3 nucleotides are TGTGCCAGCAGCGTAGCTGGGGTGAGGAACACTGAAGCTTTCTTT.